The 2 T cell receptor beta chains below come from one sample, sequenced in a study of neurological immune-mediated disorders. One entry per CDR3 protein results from TCRdb running MiXCR on the 5' RACE reads. This repertoire shows roughly 57,000 distinct CDR3 sequences, roughly 8.8% found once; its top ten account for about 1.9%. The time point here: longitudinal time-point 3. The sequencing input was PBMCs. These receptors were obtained from a woman aged 40 to 50 in good health.

In its sample, this clonotype is medium-sized (0.01 to 0.1%). The chain recombines TRBV7-2 with TRBJ2-3; D unresolved. The germline CDR1 and CDR2 sequences are SGHTA and FQGNSA. Trimming removed 2 bases at V and 8 bases at J, with 14 bases between. The CDR3 runs to 14 residues. CDR3 sequence: CASSLTLMEGTQYF. The CDR3 nucleotides are TGTGCCAGCAGCTTAACCCTCATGGAAGGTACGCAGTATTTT.

This clonotype was found many times. CDR3 in amino acids: CASSSSGQGYNEQFF. DNA for the CDR3: TGTGCCAGCAGCTCCTCGGGACAGGGATACAATGAGCAGTTCTTC. The chain recombines TRBV7-2 with TRBJ2-1, with 9 bases lining up with TRBD1. Germline assignment: CDR1 SGHTA and CDR2 FQGNSA. V dropped 4 bases and J dropped 4; count of bases not matched to a gene: 5. CDR3 size: 15 residues.